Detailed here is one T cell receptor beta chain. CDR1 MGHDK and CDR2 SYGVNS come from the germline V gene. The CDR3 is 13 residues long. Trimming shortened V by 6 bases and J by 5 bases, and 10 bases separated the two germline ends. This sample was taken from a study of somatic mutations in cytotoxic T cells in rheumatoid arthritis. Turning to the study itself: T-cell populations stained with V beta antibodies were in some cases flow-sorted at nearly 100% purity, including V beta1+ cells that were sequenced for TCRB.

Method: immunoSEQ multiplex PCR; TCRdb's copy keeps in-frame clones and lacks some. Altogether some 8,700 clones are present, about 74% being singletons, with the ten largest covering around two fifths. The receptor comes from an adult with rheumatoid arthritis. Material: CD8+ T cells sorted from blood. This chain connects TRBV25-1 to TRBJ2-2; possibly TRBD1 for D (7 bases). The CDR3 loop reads CASSAGGTGELFF. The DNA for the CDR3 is TGTGCCAGCAGCGCAGGGGGGACCGGGGAGCTGTTTTTT. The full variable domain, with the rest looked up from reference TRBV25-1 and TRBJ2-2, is EADIYQTPRYLVIGTGKKITLECSQTMGHDKMYWYQQDPGMELHLIHYSYGVNSTEKGDLSSESTVSRIRTEHFPLTLESARPSHTSQYLCASSAGGTGELFFGEGSRLTVL.